The next 10 T cell receptor beta chains were all read from a single sample in a study of CD8+ T cells in alopecia areata. Treatment denoted: oral pan-JAK inhibitor, 5-10 mg twice daily. Extracted RNA was reverse transcribed, and the resulting cDNA served as sequencing template. Sequenced by immunoSEQ multiplex PCR; TCRdb stores in-frame clones only, minus some. This table has about 160,000 clones, approximately 60% appearing once. This material consisted of CD4+ T cells sorted from blood, taken at week 24, from a patient treated with tofacitinib. Every receptor here comes from a human donor with alopecia areata.

Here the CDR3 DNA reads TGCGCCAGCAGCCAAAGACATAATGAAAAACTGTTTTTT. Amino acids: CASSQRHNEKLFF. J is TRBJ1-4 and V is TRBV4-1; D is uncertain. The germline V gene has CDR1 MGHRA and CDR2 YSYEKL. The CDR3 extends over 13 amino acids. The V end lost 2 bases, the J end lost 4 bases, and 5 bases lay between the germline ends.

V gene TRBV29-1 combines with J gene TRBJ2-2, with D possibly TRBD1 on 6 matching bases. Between the trimmed V and J ends, which lost 3 bases and 8 bases, there was a span of 19 bases. This CDR3 has 15 amino acids. Germline CDR1 is SQVTM and CDR2 is ANQGSEA. DNA for the CDR3: TGCAGCGTTGATTCAGGACAGCTTTATGGGGGGGAGCTGTTTTTT. Amino acid sequence: CSVDSGQLYGGELFF.

The chain is built from TRBV30 and TRBJ2-2, with D unresolved. Germline V CDR1 and CDR2: GTSNPN, SVGIG (reference sequence). Between the trimmed V and J ends, which lost 4 bases and 1 base, there was a span of 10 bases. The CDR3 covers 14 residues. The CDR3 here is CAWTGLRNTGELFF. The CDR3 DNA sequence: TGTGCCTGGACCGGCCTTAGGAACACCGGGGAGCTGTTTTTT. The whole variable domain, filled in from reference TRBV30 and TRBJ2-2, reads SQTIHQWPATLVQPVGSPLSLECTVEGTSNPNLYWYRQAAGRGLQLLFYSVGIGQISSEVPQNLSASRPQDRQFILSSKKLLLSDSGFYLCAWTGLRNTGELFFGEGSRLTVL.

This clone has only a few counts. The V call is TRBV18, the J call TRBJ1-1; 9 bases are a match to TRBD1. V lost 8 bases to trimming and J lost 1 base; unmatched junction nucleotides: 5. This CDR3 spans 14 amino acids. Germline V lookup: CDR1 KGHSH, CDR2 LQKENI. The CDR3 region has the DNA TGTGCCAGCAACACAGGGGGCGGGAACACTGAAGCTTTCTTT. It translates to CASNTGGGNTEAFF.

The chain couples TRBV2 to TRBJ1-2; 9 nucleotides agree with TRBD1. V shed 4 bases, J shed 3 bases, and the junction held 6 bases outside the gene matches. Germline CDR1 and CDR2: SNHLY and FYNNEI. The length of the CDR3 is 15 residues. The CDR3, as DNA: TGTGCCAGCAGTGCAGGTGGACAGGGGTACTATGGCTACACCTTC. Its translation is CASSAGGQGYYGYTF.

This chain uses TRBV29-1 with TRBJ2-5, with D uncertain. The germline gives CDR1 SQVTM, CDR2 ANQGSEA. This CDR3 is built from 12 residues. Trimming removed 8 bases at V and 1 base at J, with 11 bases between. Here the CDR3 reads CSTRVPQETQYF. Here the CDR3 DNA reads TGCAGCACCCGGGTACCCCAAGAGACCCAGTACTTC.

This clone was counted between two and nine times. The rearrangement links TRBV29-1 to TRBJ1-5; TRBD1 matches at 8 bases. The CDR3 contains 14 residues. The junction had 5 bases not matched to a gene; V was cut back by 6 bases and J by 1 base. Germline V gene data show CDR1 as SQVTM and CDR2 as ANQGSEA. CDR3 amino acids: CSVAGGASNQPQHF. CDR3 in DNA: TGCAGCGTGGCAGGGGGCGCGAGCAATCAGCCCCAGCATTTT. Full variable domain (rest looked up from reference TRBV29-1 and TRBJ1-5): SAVISQKPSRDICQRGTSLTIQCQVDSQVTMMFWYRQQPGQSLTLIATANQGSEATYESGFVIDKFPISRPNLTFSTLTVSNMSPEDSSIYLCSVAGGASNQPQHFGDGTRLSIL.

This chain connects TRBV7-3 to TRBJ1-1; D possibly corresponds to TRBD1 (5 bases). The germline CDR1 and CDR2 sequences are SGHTA and FQGTGA. The CDR3 covers 13 residues. With 5 bases removed from V and 2 bases from J, the gap between germline ends came to 9 bases. The CDR3 spells CASSPQGNTEAFF. CDR3 nucleotides: TGTGCCAGCAGCCCGCAGGGTAACACTGAAGCTTTCTTT.

This chain connects TRBV30 to TRBJ2-5, with D uncertain. The germline CDR1 and CDR2 sequences are GTSNPN and SVGIG (reference sequence). The V end lost 0 bases, the J end lost 4 bases, and 12 bases lay between the germline ends. The CDR3 contains 14 residues. For the CDR3, the DNA is TGTGCCTGGAGTGTGCCCGTTGGCCCAGAGACCCAGTACTTC. Translated: CAWSVPVGPETQYF.

The V and J genes are TRBV4-2 and TRBJ1-1, with TRBD1 matching over 7 bases. Losses at the gene ends were 3 bases for V and 1 base for J; bases not matched to a gene: 2. CDR3 size: 14 residues. CDR1 and CDR2 (germline): LGHNA, YNFKEQ. The CDR3 DNA follows: TGTGCCAGCAGCCAGGACAGGTGGAACACTGAAGCTTTCTTT. Its translation: CASSQDRWNTEAFF.